The text below deals with one T cell receptor (beta chain). This may stem from a read error, because a much larger clone lies one nucleotide away. TCR beta CDR3 region amplification was performed from RNA transcripts. Initially, a first-round RT-PCR of the TCR CDR3 employed the HTBI primer set. TCRdb processed the multiplex PCR reads anew with MiXCR; each CDR3 protein has one entry. This sample has 640,000 or so distinct CDR3 sequences; approximately 14% occur once, and the top ten carry over 6%. The CDR3 covers 15 residues. The V segment lost 4 bases and the J segment 5 bases; nucleotides outside the gene matches: 11. The germline CDR1 and CDR2 sequences are SGDLS and YYNGEE. The data are from a study of T cells in Graves' hyperthyroidism and ophthalmopathy. About the study: Once the initial diagnosis was made, peripheral blood was obtained before any treatment.

The chain joins TRBV9 to TRBJ2-7; 8 positions match TRBD1. Sequenced material: blood. This TCR derives from a woman under 30 with Graves' ophthalmopathy. The CDR3 is CASSIAGTGDNEQYF. Here the CDR3 DNA reads TGTGCCAGCAGCATAGCAGGGACAGGCGACAACGAGCAGTACTTC.